This T cell receptor (beta chain) comes out of a study of human T cells and chemical hapten exposure. Study summary: Minor volume differences among pooled libraries chiefly drove per-sample TCR yield variation.

Time point indicated: pre-sensitization, week 0. Documented treatment: therapeutic diphenylcyclopropenone sensitization with weekly scalp DPC. One entry per CDR3 protein results from TCRdb running MiXCR on the RACE reads. The sample comprises 89,000 or so distinct CDR3 sequences, 8.5% of which are singletons, and just over 2.5% rests with the top ten. This clonotype was counted at least ten times. Germline-derived CDR1 and CDR2 are WSHSY and SAAADI. The CDR3 consists of 12 residues. The ends were cut back, 3 bases at V and 3 bases at J, with 4 bases in the middle. This TCR was sampled from a man aged 40-55 years with alopecia areata. Some clones in this sample may be carry-over from other donors' samples. The V gene is TRBV10-2, the J gene TRBJ2-3, with unresolved D. Sequences were derived from whole blood, sampled in connection with sensitization to the hapten diphenylcyclopropenone (DPC). CDR3 protein: CASSDRTDTQYF. DNA for the CDR3: TGCGCCAGCAGTGACCGAACAGATACGCAGTATTTT.